The 18 T cell receptor beta chains in this list originate from one sample, sequenced in a study of blood T cells in healthy people across ages. Primers used in a second PCR of about 7 to 11 cycles were a sample-barcoded 5' primer and a J-beta primer mix. Each CDR3 protein is one row after TCRdb ran MiXCR on the 5' RACE reads. The sample holds around 800,000 distinct CDR3 sequences, about 42% seen once. The sequenced sample was blood. These receptors all come from a man older than 75 in good health.

The chain joins TRBV18 to TRBJ2-1, with 11 bases matching TRBD2. The germline CDR1 and CDR2 sequences are KGHSH and LQKENI. The V gene end was trimmed by 3 bases and the J gene end by 6 bases; junction bases not matched to a gene: 7. The CDR3 contains 16 residues. The CDR3: CASSPPLAGVLNEQFF. The DNA for the CDR3 is TGTGCCAGCTCACCCCCACTAGCGGGAGTACTCAATGAGCAGTTCTTC.

This rearrangement joins TRBV20-1 to TRBJ2-7, with D unclear. Germline V gene lookup returns CDR1 DFQATT and CDR2 SNEGSKA (reference sequence). V lost 6 bases and J lost 2, with 14 bases in between. This CDR3 has 13 residues. CDR3 coding DNA: TGCAGTGCCCCTGGACGGAGCCCCTACGAGCAGTACTTC. This encodes CSAPGRSPYEQYF.

This clonotype appeared a few times. The V call is TRBV6-6, the J call TRBJ1-1; D remains unclear. Germline V gene lookup returns CDR1 MNHNY and CDR2 SVGAGI (reference sequence). Trimming pared 1 base from V and 4 bases from J, leaving 7 bases between. The CDR3 extends over 13 amino acids. The CDR3 loop reads CASSYYTGTEAFF. In nucleotides, the CDR3 is TGTGCCAGCAGTTACTATACGGGCACTGAAGCTTTCTTT.

This clonotype was counted between two and nine times. The J gene is TRBJ1-6, the V gene TRBV4-1, with a weak D call TRBD1 (5 bases). The V end lost 1 base, the J end lost 8 bases, and 9 bases lay between the germline ends. This CDR3 is 14 amino acids long. CDR1 is MGHRA, CDR2 YSYEKL, per germline. The CDR3 nucleotides read TGCGCCAGCAGCCAAGGACAGATTGATTCACCCCTCCACTTT. It specifies CASSQGQIDSPLHF.

J is TRBJ1-6 and V is TRBV20-1; possible D gene TRBD1, 6 bases. The germline gives CDR1 DFQATT, CDR2 SNEGSKA (reference sequence). CDR3 length equals 17 residues. Trimming cost V 3 bases and J 0 bases, with 15 bases left between them. CDR3 coding DNA: TGCAGTGCTAGGGGGAGGCAGGGGAGCTCCTATAATTCACCCCTCCACTTT. Residues: CSARGRQGSSYNSPLHF.

The V call is TRBV20-1, the J call TRBJ2-7; D possibly matches TRBD1 or TRBD2 (5 bases each). V lost 6 bases and J lost 2, with 11 bases in between. Germline V CDR1 and CDR2: DFQATT, SNEGSKA (reference sequence). CDR3 size: 12 residues. In DNA form, the CDR3 reads TGCAGTGCCGGGACGACGCCCTACGAGCAGTACTTC. It is translated as CSAGTTPYEQYF.

The gene calls are TRBV7-2 and TRBJ2-5; TRBD1 aligns across 12 bases. V lost 5 bases to trimming and J lost 5 bases; unmatched junction nucleotides: 12. The CDR3 spans 17 residues. Germline CDR1 reads SGHTA; CDR2 reads FQGNSA. For the CDR3, the DNA is TGTGCCAGCAGCCATCGTGGGGGGACAGGGGGCGTGGAGACCCAGTACTTC. Translated: CASSHRGGTGGVETQYF.

The V and J genes are TRBV24-1 and TRBJ2-2; 9 bases match TRBD1. CDR3 size: 16 residues. Germline CDR1 is KGHDR and CDR2 is SFDVKD. Losses at the gene ends were 5 bases for V and 4 bases for J; bases not matched to a gene: 7. The CDR3 region is CATSGPGTGFTGELFF. CDR3 nucleotides: TGTGCCACCAGTGGCCCCGGGACAGGGTTCACCGGGGAGCTGTTTTTT.

This clonotype was observed a handful of times. V is TRBV4-2 and J is TRBJ1-2; D is ambiguous. Trimming took 0 bases from V and 7 from J, leaving 9 bases between them. Germline values: CDR1 LGHNA, CDR2 YNFKEQ. The CDR3 runs to 13 residues. DNA for the CDR3: TGTGCCAGCAGCCAAGATCAGGCGAGTGGCTACACCTTC. This translates into CASSQDQASGYTF.

The table lists this clonotype with a few counts. The chain carries TRBV12-3 or TRBV12-4 and TRBJ2-3; 8 bases match TRBD2. The CDR3 spans 12 residues. The V segment lost 6 bases and the J segment 8 bases; nucleotides outside the gene matches: 4. CDR3 in DNA: TGTGCCAGCAGCATTAGCGGGACTACGCAGTATTTT. It codes for CASSISGTTQYF.

This chain joins TRBV4-3 and TRBJ2-3, with 8 bases matching TRBD2. The CDR3 consists of 11 residues. Looked up from germline, CDR1 is LGHNA and CDR2 is YSLEER. V lost 8 bases to trimming and J lost 13 bases; unmatched junction nucleotides: 8. The CDR3 spells CASPPGRAKYF. CDR3 coding DNA: TGCGCCAGCCCCCCCGGGAGGGCCAAGTATTTT.

This clonotype was recorded a few times. The V gene is TRBV24-1, the J gene TRBJ2-1; a possible D gene is TRBD1 (5 bases). This CDR3 spans 14 amino acids. The germline V and J ends were trimmed by 5 bases and 5 bases, with 12 bases remaining between them. Germline CDR1 reads KGHDR; CDR2 reads SFDVKD. The CDR3 loop reads CATSGQGHHNEQFF. CDR3 in DNA: TGTGCCACCAGTGGCCAGGGTCACCACAATGAGCAGTTCTTC.

This clonotype was counted between two and nine times. The chain links TRBV20-1 to TRBJ2-3; 8 bases line up with TRBD1. The CDR3 spans 15 residues. Germline CDR1 reads DFQATT; CDR2 reads SNEGSKA (reference sequence). V shed 3 bases, J shed 0 bases, and the junction held 5 bases outside the gene matches. The CDR3 reads CSASPGGPSTDTQYF. CDR3 DNA: TGCAGTGCTAGCCCAGGGGGCCCAAGCACAGATACGCAGTATTTT.

J is TRBJ2-3 and V is TRBV5-1; D gene unclear. Trimming took off 1 base at V and 2 bases at J, with 11 bases between the two ends. The CDR3 totals 15 residues. Per germline, CDR1 SGHRS and CDR2 YFSETQ. In DNA form, the CDR3 reads TGCGCCAGCAGCTTGAGTTTTTCCCCCACAGATACGCAGTATTTT. The encoded protein is CASSLSFSPTDTQYF. Full variable domain (missing parts from reference TRBV5-1 and TRBJ2-3): KAGVTQTPRYLIKTRGQQVTLSCSPISGHRSVSWYQQTPGQGLQFLFEYFSETQRNKGNFPGRFSGRQFSNSRSEMNVSTLELGDSALYLCASSLSFSPTDTQYFGPGTRLTVL.

In this sample, this clonotype turned up many times. The chain links TRBV6-1 to TRBJ2-3; a possible D gene is TRBD1 (5 bases). CDR3 length: 11 amino acids. V lost 7 bases, J lost 3 bases, and 5 bases lay in between. Germline CDR1 reads MNHNS; CDR2 reads SASEGT. The CDR3 loop is CASKGTDTQYF. Here the CDR3 DNA reads TGTGCCAGCAAGGGGACAGATACGCAGTATTTT.

The CDR3 reads CASSRTGEGEQYF. The CDR3, as DNA: TGTGCCAGCAGCCGGACAGGCGAGGGCGAGCAGTACTTC. The V gene is TRBV7-6, the J gene TRBJ2-5, with 7 positions matching TRBD1. The end of the DNA fits TRBJ2-7 better, so the J call may be wrong. The CDR3 has 13 residues. Per germline, CDR1 SGHVS and CDR2 FNYEAQ.

A remark on this clonotype: A read error may be the cause here, since a much bigger clone is one base away. The chain uses TRBV5-1 and TRBJ2-1, with unresolved D. CDR1 and CDR2 from the germline V gene are SGHRS and YFSETQ. The ends were cut back, 2 bases at V and 10 bases at J, with 16 bases in the middle. The CDR3 contains 14 residues. CDR3 region: CASSFGPTSYEQFF. Here the CDR3 DNA reads TGCGCCAGCAGCTTCGGACCGACTTCCTACGAGCAGTTCTTC.

The J gene is TRBJ2-7, the V gene TRBV7-8; 9 bases agree with TRBD1. J gave up 6 bases and V 2 bases, and 8 bases lay outside the gene matches. Germline lookup yields CDR1 SGHVS and CDR2 FQNEAQ. The CDR3 is 15 amino acids. The CDR3 nucleotides are TGTGCCAGCAGCTTATCTGGGACAGGGATGTTCGAGCAGTACTTC. Protein product: CASSLSGTGMFEQYF.